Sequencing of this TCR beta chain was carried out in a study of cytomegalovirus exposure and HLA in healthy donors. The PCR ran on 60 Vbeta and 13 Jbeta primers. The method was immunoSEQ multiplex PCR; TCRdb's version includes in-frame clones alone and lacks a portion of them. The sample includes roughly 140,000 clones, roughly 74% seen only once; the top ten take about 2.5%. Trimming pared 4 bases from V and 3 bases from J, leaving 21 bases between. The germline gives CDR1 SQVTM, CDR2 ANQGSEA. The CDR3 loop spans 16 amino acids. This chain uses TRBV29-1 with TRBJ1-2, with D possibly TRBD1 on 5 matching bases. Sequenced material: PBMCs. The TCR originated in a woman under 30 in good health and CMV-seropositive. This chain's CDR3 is CSVGSLRGKGYYGYTF. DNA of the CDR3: TGCAGCGTTGGTAGCCTAAGGGGCAAAGGGTACTATGGCTACACCTTC. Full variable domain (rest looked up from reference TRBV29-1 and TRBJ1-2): SAVISQKPSRDICQRGTSLTIQCQVDSQVTMMFWYRQQPGQSLTLIATANQGSEATYESGFVIDKFPISRPNLTFSTLTVSNMSPEDSSIYLCSVGSLRGKGYYGYTFGSGTRLTVV.